This is a list of T cell receptor beta chains from one sample in a study of tumor-infiltrating lymphocytes in glioblastoma multiforme. One entry per CDR3 protein, called by TCRdb with MiXCR from the multiplex PCR reads. This sample yields 13,000 or so distinct CDR3 sequences, of which roughly 67% are seen a single time; about a third belongs to the top ten. Sequenced material: brain tumor tissue. The receptors come from a male donor with glioblastoma. CDR3s include the opening cysteine and the closing phenylalanine or tryptophan. A D gene is named only where the DNA matches it firmly. Only part of the rows carry a size: once, few, many, or a class if the clone is expanded.

D gene,clone size,V gene,CDR3 length,J gene,CDR3 DNA,CDR3 protein
-,-,TRBV28,14,TRBJ2-6,TGTGTCAGCAGTTTGAGTTCTGGGGCCAACGTCATGACTTTC,CVSSLSSGANVMTF
TRBD2,-,TRBV20-1,16,TRBJ2-5,TGCAGTGCTTTGACTAGCGGGCGGTTATCACGGGAGACCCAGTACTTC,CSALTSGRLSRETQYF
-,-,TRBV20-1,14,TRBJ2-3,TGCAGTGCTAGCGTGATGGTGGCGACAGATACGCAGTATTTT,CSASVMVATDTQYF
TRBD1,-,TRBV29-1,14,TRBJ2-1,TGCAGCGTTGATTTGGGACAGGGGTACAATGAGCAGTTCTTC,CSVDLGQGYNEQFF
-,-,TRBV6-5,13,TRBJ2-1,TGTGCCAGCAGTTACTCCCAGGGCGGTGAGCAGTTCTTC,CASSYSQGGEQFF
-,few,TRBV6-1,13,TRBJ1-5,TGCGCCAGCAGCCTCAGCCGCAATCAGCCCCAGCATTTT,CASSLSRNQPQHF
-,-,TRBV29-1,13,TRBJ2-3,TGCAGCGTTGAAGATAAGGACAGAGATACGCAGTATTTT,CSVEDKDRDTQYF
-,-,TRBV4-1,16,TRBJ1-2,TGCGCCAGCAGCCAAGATAGGTACAGATCTAACTATGACTACACTTTC,CASSQDRYRSNYDYTF
-,-,TRBV6-5,14,TRBJ1-1,TGTGCCAGCAGTTACTCGATCTGCGGGAAGGGAACTTTCTTT,CASSYSICGKGTFF
-,-,TRBV12-3/TRBV12-4,18,TRBJ2-2,TGTGCCAGCAGTCTAGGAGTCGGGAGGACCGAGGGGGCCGGGGTGCTGTTTTTT,CASSLGVGRTEGAGVLFF
TRBD2,-,TRBV20-1,15,TRBJ2-3,TGCAGTGTTCCTCCGGGGGGACCCGCCGCAGATACGCGGTATTTT,CSVPPGGPAADTRYF
TRBD2,-,TRBV29-1,14,TRBJ2-3,TGCAGCGTTGAAAGGGCGGGAGATGGAGATACGCAGTATTTT,CSVERAGDGDTQYF
-,-,TRBV20-1,14,TRBJ2-1,TGTAGTGCTAGATATGAGGCAGGGCTGTATGAGCAGTTCTTT,CSARYEAGLYEQFF
TRBD1,-,TRBV6-5,13,TRBJ1-2,TGTGCCAGCACCTTCGGACAGGTCCCGGGCTACACATTC,CASTFGQVPGYTF
-,medium-sized,TRBV6-1,11,TRBJ2-3,TGTGCCAGCAGTGAACTGGATACGCAGTATTTT,CASSELDTQYF
TRBD2,medium-sized,TRBV6-2/TRBV6-3,12,TRBJ2-7,TGTGCCAGCAGCCTAGCGGGAGGCCAGAAGTACTTC,CASSLAGGQKYF
TRBD1,few,TRBV27,15,TRBJ2-5,TGTGCCAGCAGTCCTCTCAGGGGGAACCAAGAGACCCAGTACTTC,CASSPLRGNQETQYF